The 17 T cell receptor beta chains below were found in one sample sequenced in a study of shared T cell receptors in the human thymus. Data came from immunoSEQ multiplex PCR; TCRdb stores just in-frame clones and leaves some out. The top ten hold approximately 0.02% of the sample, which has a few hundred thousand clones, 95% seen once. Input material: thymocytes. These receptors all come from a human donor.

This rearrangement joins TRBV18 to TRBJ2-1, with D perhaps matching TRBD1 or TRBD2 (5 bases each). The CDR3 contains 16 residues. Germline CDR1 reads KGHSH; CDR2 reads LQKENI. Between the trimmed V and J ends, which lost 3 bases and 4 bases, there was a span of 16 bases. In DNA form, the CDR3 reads TGTGCCAGCTCACCTCCACTCCGGGGACGGTACAATGAGCAGTTCTTC. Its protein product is CASSPPLRGRYNEQFF. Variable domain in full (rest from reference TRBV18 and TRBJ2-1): NAGVMQNPRHLVRRRGQEARLRCSPMKGHSHVYWYRQLPEEGLKFMVYLQKENIIDESGMPKERFSAEFPKEGPSILRIQQVVRGDSAAYFCASSPPLRGRYNEQFFGPGTRLTVL.

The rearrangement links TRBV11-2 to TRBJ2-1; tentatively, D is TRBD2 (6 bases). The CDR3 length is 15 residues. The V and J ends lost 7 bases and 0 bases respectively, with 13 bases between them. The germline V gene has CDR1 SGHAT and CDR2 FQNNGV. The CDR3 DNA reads TGTGCCAGCATGTTAGCGGAGAGCTCCTACAATGAGCAGTTCTTC. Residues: CASMLAESSYNEQFF. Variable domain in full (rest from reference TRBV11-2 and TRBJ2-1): EAGVAQSPRYKIIEKRQSVAFWCNPISGHATLYWYQQILGQGPKLLIQFQNNGVVDDSQLPKDRFSAERLKGVDSTLKIQPAKLEDSAVYLCASMLAESSYNEQFFGPGTRLTVL.

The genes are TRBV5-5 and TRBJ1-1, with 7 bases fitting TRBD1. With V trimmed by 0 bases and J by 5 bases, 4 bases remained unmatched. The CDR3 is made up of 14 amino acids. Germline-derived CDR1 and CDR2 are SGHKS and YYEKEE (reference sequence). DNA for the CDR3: TGTGCCAGCAGCTTGGTGACAGGGATAACTGAAGCTTTCTTT. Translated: CASSLVTGITEAFF.

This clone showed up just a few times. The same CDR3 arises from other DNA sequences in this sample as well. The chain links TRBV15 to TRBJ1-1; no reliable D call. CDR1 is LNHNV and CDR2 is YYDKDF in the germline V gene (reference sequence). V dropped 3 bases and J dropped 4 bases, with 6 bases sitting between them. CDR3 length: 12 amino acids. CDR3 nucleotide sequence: TGTGCCACCAGCAGGGGTAGCACTGAAGCTTTCTTT. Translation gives CATSRGSTEAFF.

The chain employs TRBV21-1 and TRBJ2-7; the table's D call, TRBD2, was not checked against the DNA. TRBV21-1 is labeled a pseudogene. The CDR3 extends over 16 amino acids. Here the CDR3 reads CASSKDGYPRSREQYF. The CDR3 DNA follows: TGTGCCAGCAGCAAAGACGGGTATCCCCGAAGTCGGGAGCAGTACTTC.

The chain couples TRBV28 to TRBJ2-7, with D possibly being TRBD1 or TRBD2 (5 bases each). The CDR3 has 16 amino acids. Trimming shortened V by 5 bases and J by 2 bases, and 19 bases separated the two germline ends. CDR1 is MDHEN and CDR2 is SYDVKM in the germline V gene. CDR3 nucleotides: TGTGCCAGCAGTCTAGAAGGACGGGACCTCACCTACGAGCAGTACTTC. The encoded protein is CASSLEGRDLTYEQYF.

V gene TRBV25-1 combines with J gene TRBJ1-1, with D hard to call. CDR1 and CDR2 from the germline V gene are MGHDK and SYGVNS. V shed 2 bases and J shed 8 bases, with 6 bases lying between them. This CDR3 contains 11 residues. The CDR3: CASSEGREAFF. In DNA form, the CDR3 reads TGTGCCAGCAGTGAAGGGAGGGAAGCTTTCTTT.

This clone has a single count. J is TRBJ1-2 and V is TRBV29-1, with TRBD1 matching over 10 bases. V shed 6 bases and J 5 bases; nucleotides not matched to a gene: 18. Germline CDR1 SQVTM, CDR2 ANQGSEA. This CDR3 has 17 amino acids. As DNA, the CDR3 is TGCAGCGTCCTCAAGACCCGGGACAGGGGATTAGAATATGGCTACACCTTC. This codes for CSVLKTRDRGLEYGYTF.

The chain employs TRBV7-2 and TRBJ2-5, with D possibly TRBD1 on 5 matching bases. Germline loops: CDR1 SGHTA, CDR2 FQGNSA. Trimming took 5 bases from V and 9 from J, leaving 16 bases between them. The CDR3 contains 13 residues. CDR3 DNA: TGTGCCAGCAGCCCAGGGCTCCTTGGGGCCCAGTACTTC. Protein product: CASSPGLLGAQYF.

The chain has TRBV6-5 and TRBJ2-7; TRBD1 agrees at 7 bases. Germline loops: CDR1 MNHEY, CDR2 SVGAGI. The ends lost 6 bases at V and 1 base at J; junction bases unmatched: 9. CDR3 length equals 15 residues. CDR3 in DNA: TGTGCCAGCAGAAAAAAACCGGGACAGTCCTACGAGCAGTACTTC. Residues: CASRKKPGQSYEQYF.

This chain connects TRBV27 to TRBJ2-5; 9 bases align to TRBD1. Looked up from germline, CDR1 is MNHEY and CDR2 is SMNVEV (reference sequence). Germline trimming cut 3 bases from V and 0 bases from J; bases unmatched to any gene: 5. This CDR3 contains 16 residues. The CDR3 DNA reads TGTGCCAGCAGTTTTAGGGACAGGGAATACCAAGAGACCCAGTACTTC. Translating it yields CASSFRDREYQETQYF.

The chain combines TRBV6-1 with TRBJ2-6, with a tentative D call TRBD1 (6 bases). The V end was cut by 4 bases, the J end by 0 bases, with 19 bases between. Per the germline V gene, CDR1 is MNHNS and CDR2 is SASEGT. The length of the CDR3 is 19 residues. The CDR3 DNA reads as TGTGCCAGCAGTGGCCCAGGACAGATAAAAGGCTCTGGGGCCAACGTCCTGACTTTC. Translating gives CASSGPGQIKGSGANVLTF.

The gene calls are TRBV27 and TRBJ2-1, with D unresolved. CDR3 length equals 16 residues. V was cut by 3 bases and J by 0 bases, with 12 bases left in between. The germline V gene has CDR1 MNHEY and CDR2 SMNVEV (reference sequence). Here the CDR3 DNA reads TGTGCCAGCAGTTTGGGCTCACCTAGCTCCTACAATGAGCAGTTCTTC. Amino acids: CASSLGSPSSYNEQFF.

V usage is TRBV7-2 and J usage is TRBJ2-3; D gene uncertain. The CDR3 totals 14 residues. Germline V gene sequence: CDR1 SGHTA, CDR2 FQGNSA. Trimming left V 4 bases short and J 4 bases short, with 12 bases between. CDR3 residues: CASSSYLGPDTQYF. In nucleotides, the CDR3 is TGTGCCAGCAGCTCCTACTTGGGCCCAGATACGCAGTATTTT.

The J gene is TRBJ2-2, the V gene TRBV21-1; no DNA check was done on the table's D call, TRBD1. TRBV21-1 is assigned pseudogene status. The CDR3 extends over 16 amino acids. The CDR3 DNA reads TGTGCCAGCAGCAAAGAGGAAACAGGGAACACCGGGGAGCTGTTTTTT. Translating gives CASSKEETGNTGELFF.

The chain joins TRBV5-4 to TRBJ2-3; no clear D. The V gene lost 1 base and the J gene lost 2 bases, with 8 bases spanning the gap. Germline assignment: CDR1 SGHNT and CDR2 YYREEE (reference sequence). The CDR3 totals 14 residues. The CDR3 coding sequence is TGTGCCAGCAGCTTGAGGGCTCTCACAGATACGCAGTATTTT. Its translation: CASSLRALTDTQYF.

The CDR3 DNA reads as TGTGCCAGCAGCCCAGAGGGCGTATACGAGCAGTACTTC. This translates into CASSPEGVYEQYF. The chain has TRBV9 and TRBJ2-7, with TRBD2 as a possible D gene (5 bases). V lost 4 bases and J 4 bases, leaving 12 bases between the germline ends. The CDR3 has 13 residues. The germline gives CDR1 SGDLS, CDR2 YYNGEE. Filled out from reference TRBV9 and TRBJ2-7, the complete variable domain reads DSGVTQTPKHLITATGQRVTLRCSPRSGDLSVYWYQQSLDQGLQFLIQYYNGEERAKGNILERFSAQQFPDLHSELNLSSLELGDSALYFCASSPEGVYEQYFGPGTRLTVT.